These 28 T cell receptor beta chains were sequenced from one sample in a study of CD4 and CD8 cells across lung adenocarcinoma regions. Each CDR3 protein is one row after TCRdb ran MiXCR on the PCR reads. This sample has some 10,000 distinct CDR3 sequences, with more than 35% found just once. The material sequenced was CD8+ T cells from the margin of a lung tumor. Receptors were obtained from a male donor with lung adenocarcinoma. The CD4 and CD8 labels of this study may be unreliable.

This clonotype was detected only a few times. V and J are TRBV5-6 and TRBJ2-1; 7 bases align to TRBD1. Germline CDR1 and CDR2: SGHDT and YYEEEE. J gave up 4 bases and V 1 base, and 8 bases lay outside the gene matches. This CDR3 contains 16 residues. In nucleotides, the CDR3 is TGTGCCAGCAGCTTGCGACGAGGGACAGCATACAATGAGCAGTTCTTC. This gives the protein CASSLRRGTAYNEQFF.

Concerning this clonotype itself: One junction end does not reproduce the germline sequence, and a read error may be involved. V is TRBV7-7 and J is TRBJ2-1, with TRBD2 matching 14 bases. From germline, CDR1 is SSHAT and CDR2 FNYEAQ (reference sequence). The CDR3 covers 15 residues. The CDR3 here is CASSLGTSGSDEQFF. The CDR3 DNA sequence: TGTGCTAGCAGCTTAGGGACTAGCGGGAGCGATGAGCAGTTCTTC.

By sample fraction, this clonotype is medium-sized. The chain is built from TRBV10-1 and TRBJ2-1, with 12 bases that match TRBD1. Germline CDR1 is WNHNN and CDR2 is SYGVQD (reference sequence). The CDR3 runs 14 residues. V was clipped by 5 bases and J by 8 bases; unmatched bases: 4. The CDR3 DNA reads TGCGCCAGCAGTCCGGGACAGGGGGCGGATGAGCAGTTCTTC. This translates into CASSPGQGADEQFF.

DNA of the CDR3: TGTGCCAGCAGGAAAGGACCGGTGTCCAACGATGAGCAGTATTTT. Protein sequence: CASRKGPVSNDEQYF. V and J are TRBV6-1 and TRBJ2-1; D unclear. TRBJ2-3 matches the DNA end more closely, so the J call is doubtful. CDR3 length: 15 residues. From germline, CDR1 is MNHNS and CDR2 SASEGT.

V usage is TRBV6-1 and J usage is TRBJ2-3; D is tentatively TRBD1 or TRBD2 (6 bases each). This CDR3 has 15 amino acids. Looked up from germline, CDR1 is MNHNS and CDR2 is SASEGT. V was pared by 9 bases and J by 5 bases, with 21 bases between. This CDR3 reads CARTDGGRDQDTQYF. DNA of the CDR3: TGTGCCAGGACCGACGGGGGCCGAGACCAAGATACGCAGTATTTT.

This clonotype occurred a few times. The chain employs TRBV20-1 and TRBJ2-1; 11 nucleotides agree with TRBD2. The DNA end lines up better with TRBJ2-7; the J call may be wrong. Per germline, CDR1 DFQATT and CDR2 SNEGSKA (reference sequence). The CDR3 is 14 amino acids. DNA for the CDR3: TGCAGTGCGGGGACTAGCGGTCTACCCTACGAGCAGTACTTC. The encoded protein is CSAGTSGLPYEQYF.

The chain combines TRBV7-2 with TRBJ1-5, with TRBD1 matching 9 bases. J lost 4 bases, V lost 5 bases, and 6 bases had no gene match. This CDR3 spans 15 amino acids. The germline gives CDR1 SGHTA, CDR2 FQGNSA. The CDR3 reads CASSRGTGQNQPQHF. The CDR3 nucleotides read TGTGCCAGCAGCCGAGGGACAGGGCAAAATCAGCCCCAGCATTTT.

This clonotype was observed once. The rearrangement links TRBV20-1 to TRBJ2-1; possibly TRBD1 for D (5 bases). Trimming left V 8 bases short and J 8 bases short, with 10 bases between. CDR3 length: 10 amino acids. CDR1 is DFQATT and CDR2 is SNEGSKA in the germline V gene (reference sequence). The CDR3, as DNA: TGCAGTACAGGCCGGGATGAGCAGTTCTTC. This sequence encodes CSTGRDEQFF.

As for this clonotype: One junction end does not reproduce the germline sequence, and a read error may be involved. V is TRBV6-2 or TRBV6-3 and J is TRBJ2-5, with 7 bases that match TRBD1. The CDR3 runs 15 residues. Germline CDR1 MNHEY, CDR2 SVGEGT. CDR3 amino acids: CARGRGGRAKDTQYF. The CDR3 region has the DNA TGTGCCAGGGGACGAGGGGGCCGGGCCAAAGACACCCAGTACTTC.

This chain joins TRBV9 and TRBJ2-1; D gene unclear. The germline V gene encodes CDR1 SGDLS and CDR2 YYNGEE. There are 13 residues in the CDR3. Trimming pared 4 bases from V and 12 bases from J, leaving 17 bases between. The CDR3 sequence: CASSRFLERGQFF. The CDR3 DNA reads as TGTGCCAGCAGCAGGTTCTTGGAGCGTGGGCAGTTCTTC.

V and J are TRBV6-1 and TRBJ2-1, with 10 positions matching TRBD2. The J call is uncertain, as TRBJ2-7 better fits the DNA end. The CDR3 covers 13 residues. Germline CDR1 is MNHNS and CDR2 is SASEGT. The DNA for the CDR3 is TGTGCCAGCAGTCTAGCGGGGGCAGACACGCAGTACTTC. Amino acids: CASSLAGADTQYF.

The rearrangement links TRBV19 to TRBJ2-5; D unresolved. This CDR3 contains 13 residues. Per the germline V gene, CDR1 is LNHDA and CDR2 is SQIVND (reference sequence). The V and J ends lost 2 bases and 5 bases respectively, with 9 bases between them. The chain's CDR3 is CASSIRRWETQYF. The CDR3 DNA reads as TGTGCCAGTAGTATACGGCGGTGGGAGACCCAGTACTTC.

The chain links TRBV4-1 to TRBJ2-1, with 8 bases matching TRBD2. Trimming at V came to 1 base and at J to 2 bases, leaving 4 bases not matched to a gene. Germline lookup yields CDR1 MGHRA and CDR2 YSYEKL. CDR3 size: 16 residues. The DNA of the CDR3 is TGCGCCAGCAGCCAAGGCGGGACTAGGGCCTACAATGAGCAGTTCTTC. Translation gives CASSQGGTRAYNEQFF.

The chain combines TRBV6-1 with TRBJ2-5; TRBD2 aligns across 16 bases. Trimming at V came to 7 bases and at J to 11 bases, leaving 16 bases not matched to a gene. Germline CDR1 MNHNS, CDR2 SASEGT. The CDR3 length is 17 residues. CDR3 sequence reads: CASTPGLAGGRQEKQYF. In DNA form, the CDR3 reads TGTGCCAGCACCCCGGGACTAGCGGGAGGGAGGCAAGAGAAGCAGTACTTC.

In this sample, this clonotype turned up a few times. The gene calls are TRBV12-3 or TRBV12-4 and TRBJ1-4; D unclear. The CDR3 totals 15 residues. V was pared by 2 bases and J by 7 bases, with 14 bases between. CDR3 DNA: TGTGCCAGCAGTTTAATATCGGCTGGAGGTGAAAAACTGTTTTTT. Residues: CASSLISAGGEKLFF.

By share of the sample, this clonotype is medium-sized. J is TRBJ2-5 and V is TRBV6-1; D is possibly TRBD1 or TRBD2 (6 bases each). CDR3 size: 14 residues. The germline V gene encodes CDR1 MNHNS and CDR2 SASEGT. Trimming removed 6 bases at V and 3 bases at J, with 14 bases between. The DNA for the CDR3 is TGTGCCAGCAGCCCGGGGGACAATGAAGAGACCCAGTACTTC. Encoded protein: CASSPGDNEETQYF.

The chain links TRBV5-3 to TRBJ2-1; 9 positions match TRBD2. TRBV5-3 has ORF status, its function being uncertain. V was pared by 4 bases and J by 7 bases, with 12 bases of the junction left unmatched. The CDR3 sequence is 16 residues long. The CDR3 loop reads CARSVTLAGERNEQFF. The CDR3 coding sequence is TGTGCCAGAAGCGTCACTTTAGCGGGAGAAAGGAATGAGCAGTTCTTC.

J is TRBJ2-3 and V is TRBV4-1; no firm D call. V was trimmed by 0 bases and J by 2 bases, leaving 6 bases between them. Germline V CDR1 and CDR2: MGHRA, YSYEKL. The CDR3 is made up of 14 amino acids. CDR3 region: CASSQDLFTDTQYF. CDR3 bases: TGCGCCAGCAGCCAAGATCTTTTCACAGATACGCAGTATTTT.

This clonotype is medium-sized (0.01 to 0.1%) by share. The rearrangement joins TRBV27 to TRBJ2-1; 9 bases are a match to TRBD1. This CDR3 spans 16 amino acids. From germline, CDR1 is MNHEY and CDR2 SMNVEV (reference sequence). The V segment lost 2 bases and the J segment 1 base; nucleotides outside the gene matches: 3. CDR3 sequence (DNA): TGTGCCAGCAGTTTAGGGACAGGGACTTCCTACAATGAGCAGTTCTTC. Its protein is CASSLGTGTSYNEQFF.

CDR3 sequence reads: CASGPSGANVLTF. The CDR3 DNA is TGTGCCAGCGGCCCCTCTGGGGCCAACGTCCTGACTTTC. The gene calls are TRBV6-1 and TRBJ2-6; D is ambiguous. V shed 8 bases and J shed 0 bases, with 5 bases lying between them. The CDR3 is made up of 13 amino acids. CDR1 and CDR2 (germline): MNHNS, SASEGT.

The chain uses TRBV11-2 and TRBJ1-1, with a tentative D call TRBD1 (5 bases). The germline V gene encodes CDR1 SGHAT and CDR2 FQNNGV. The CDR3 runs 14 residues. V dropped 5 bases and J dropped 1 base, with 11 bases sitting between them. CDR3 DNA sequence: TGTGCCAGCAGCCCCCGGGGCCCGAACACTGAAGCTTTCTTT. Its protein is CASSPRGPNTEAFF. The full variable domain, completed using reference TRBV11-2 and TRBJ1-1, is EAGVAQSPRYKIIEKRQSVAFWCNPISGHATLYWYQQILGQGPKLLIQFQNNGVVDDSQLPKDRFSAERLKGVDSTLKIQPAKLEDSAVYLCASSPRGPNTEAFFGQGTRLTVV.

The V gene is TRBV7-2, the J gene TRBJ2-5; D gene uncertain. Trimming shortened V by 5 bases and J by 5 bases, and 6 bases separated the two germline ends. CDR1 is SGHTA, CDR2 FQGNSA, per germline. The CDR3 runs to 11 residues. The CDR3: CASSPSETQYF. CDR3 nucleotides: TGTGCCAGCAGCCCGAGCGAGACCCAGTACTTC.

This clonotype has at least ten counts. One end of the junction varies from germline; a read error may be responsible. The chain has TRBV7-7 and TRBJ2-1; 8 bases map to TRBD2. This CDR3 spans 15 amino acids. CDR1 SSHAT and CDR2 FNYEAQ come from the germline V gene (reference sequence). CDR3 coding DNA: TGTGCTAGCAGCTTGTCGGGGGGGCGGTTCCATGAGCAGTTCTTC. It encodes CASSLSGGRFHEQFF.

This chain joins TRBV6-1 and TRBJ2-1; D is possibly TRBD2 (6 bases). Deletions cut 5 bases from V and 4 bases from J, with 9 bases between. In germline, CDR1 is MNHNS, CDR2 SASEGT. This CDR3 region has 13 residues. For the CDR3, the DNA is TGTGCCAGCAGTCTGGGGAGGTACAATGAGCAGTTCTTC. It specifies CASSLGRYNEQFF.

This clonotype was seen only a few times. This chain joins TRBV24-1 and TRBJ2-1; the match to TRBD2 covers 13 bases. Per the germline V gene, CDR1 is KGHDR and CDR2 is SFDVKD. The length of the CDR3 is 15 residues. V shed 4 bases and J 9 bases; nucleotides not matched to a gene: 5. CDR3 bases: TGTGCCACCAGTGACCCTGGGACTAGCGGGGCTGAGCAGTTCTTC. Translation: CATSDPGTSGAEQFF.

The sample holds a few counts of this clonotype. The chain has TRBV11-2 and TRBJ2-1; TRBD1 is a possible D gene (5 bases). Matching the DNA end better, TRBJ2-7 makes the J call doubtful. The CDR3 has 16 residues. Germline CDR1 and CDR2: SGHAT and FQNNGV. CDR3 protein: CASSSMGGQGEDEQYF. CDR3 bases: TGTGCCAGCAGCTCGATGGGTGGCCAGGGCGAAGACGAGCAGTACTTC.

This chain links TRBV6-5 with TRBJ1-3; D call uncertain. Germline assignment: CDR1 MNHEY and CDR2 SVGAGI. This CDR3 spans 14 amino acids. Between the trimmed V and J ends, which lost 3 bases and 9 bases, there was a span of 15 bases. In DNA, the CDR3 is TGTGCCAGCAGTTATGAAGCGTTTACTAGCACCATATATTTT. Translated, it gives CASSYEAFTSTIYF.

Only one count was recorded for this clonotype. This chain connects TRBV6-1 to TRBJ2-1; TRBD2 aligns across 8 bases. Germline CDR1 is MNHNS and CDR2 is SASEGT. There are 15 residues in the CDR3. Losses at the gene ends were 7 bases for V and 13 bases for J; bases not matched to a gene: 18. CDR3 residues: CASNIETSANDDQFF. The DNA of the CDR3 is TGTGCCAGCAACATAGAGACTAGCGCCAACGACGATCAGTTCTTC.